This TCR beta chain derives from a study of blood T cell repertoires in COVID-19. Some clones are missing from TCRdb's copy, which holds only in-frame ones; the method was immunoSEQ multiplex PCR. The sample has roughly 120,000 clones, roughly 80% seen once. This CDR3 spans 15 amino acids. CDR1 and CDR2 from the germline V gene are SGHNT and YENEEA. Losses at the gene ends were 1 base for V and 7 bases for J; bases not matched to a gene: 6. V usage is TRBV11-3 and J usage is TRBJ2-4, with 8 bases identical to TRBD2. The receptor was isolated from a man between 65 and 79 years old with acute or convalescent COVID-19. Input material: peripheral blood. The CDR3 DNA is TGTGCCAGCAGCTTAGGAACTAGCGGAGACAACATTCAGTACTTC. Its protein is CASSLGTSGDNIQYF.